A selection of T cell receptor beta chains follows, all from one sample in a study of shared clonotypes between healthy human individuals. Only in-frame clones appear in the TCRdb table, and some are missing; sequencing was by immunoSEQ multiplex PCR. The repertoire consists of under 2,000,000 clones, with over 85% occurring once and the leading ten covering approximately 1%. The sequencing input was naive CD8+ T cells sorted from blood. The receptors stem from a young man in good health. Both conserved end residues are part of each CDR3. The D gene is left open where the match is weak. Only some rows state a clone size, as once, few, many or a class for expanded clones.

d_call j_call v_call clone_size cdr3_nt cdr3_aa
- TRBJ2-3 TRBV27 once TGTGCCAGCAGTTCCCCTCTAGATACGCAGTATTTT CASSSPLDTQYF
- TRBJ1-2 TRBV4-1 - TGCGCCAGCAGCCAGCCACCCGACGGGGGGAGAGGCTACACCTTC CASSQPPDGGRGYTF
- TRBJ2-7 TRBV18 - TGTGCCAGCTCACCAGGAAGCAGAGGGTACGAGCAGTACTTC CASSPGSRGYEQYF
TRBD2 TRBJ2-4 TRBV5-4 - TGTGCCAGCACGACCTCGGAAGCGGGAGTCGGAAACATTCAGTACTTC CASTTSEAGVGNIQYF
- TRBJ1-3 TRBV28 - TGTGCCAGCAGTCCGGGGGACAACACCATATATTTT CASSPGDNTIYF
- TRBJ2-7 TRBV5-6 - TGTGCCAGCAGCCGGCGCGAGCTGGGCGAGCAGTACTTC CASSRRELGEQYF
TRBD2 TRBJ2-1 TRBV19 - TGTGCCAGTAGTATCTCCAGCGGGAGCGGCAATGAGCAGTTCTTC CASSISSGSGNEQFF
- TRBJ2-7 TRBV7-8 - TGTGCCAGCAGCGACGGGGGCCTATCCTACGAGCAGTACTTC CASSDGGLSYEQYF
- TRBJ2-4 TRBV5-6 - TGTGCCAGCAGCTTGGGAGGGAGTCTAGCCAAAAACATTCAGTACTTC CASSLGGSLAKNIQYF
- TRBJ2-2 TRBV6-1 - TGTGCCGGAAGGGCACCGTCCACCGGGGAGCTGTTTTTT CAGRAPSTGELFF
- TRBJ2-1 TRBV10-3 - TGTGCCGCCAATGGGGCAGGGCTAGGGAATGAGCAGTTCTTC CAANGAGLGNEQFF
- TRBJ2-5 TRBV28 - TGTGCCAGCAGTTCTATCGAGACCCAGTACTTC CASSSIETQYF
TRBD1 TRBJ2-5 TRBV6-5 - TGTGCCAGCAGTTACTCGGGACAGGGAGTAGAGACCCAGTACTTC CASSYSGQGVETQYF
- TRBJ2-5 TRBV7-9 - TGTGCCAGCAGCACTCCCCAAGAGACCCAGTACTTC CASSTPQETQYF
TRBD1 TRBJ2-7 TRBV2 - TGTGCCAGCAGTGGGAGTCGGGACAGGGTAGACTACGAGCAGTACTTC CASSGSRDRVDYEQYF
TRBD2 TRBJ2-3 TRBV28 once TGTGCCAGCAGGGGACTAGCGGCTCCCACAGATACGCAGTATTTT CASRGLAAPTDTQYF
TRBD1 TRBJ2-1 TRBV10-1 - TGCGCCAGCTCAGAGGACAGGGTAAACAATGAGCAGTTCTTC CASSEDRVNNEQFF
- TRBJ1-1 TRBV7-9 - TGTGCCAGCAGCCTCCTCGAGACTCAGGGGGCTTTCTTT CASSLLETQGAFF
- TRBJ2-7 TRBV5-1 - TGCGCCAGCAGCCCCCCTGACGGGTTCTACGAGCAGTACTTC CASSPPDGFYEQYF
- TRBJ1-5 TRBV7-9 - TGTGCCAGCAGCTTATCGCAACAGCCCCAGCATTTT CASSLSQQPQHF
TRBD1 TRBJ1-4 TRBV5-1 - TGCGCCAGCAGCTTGGAGGGGGCGACCGGTGAAAAACTGTTTTTT CASSLEGATGEKLFF
- TRBJ2-7 TRBV10-3 - TGTGCCATCAGTGATGGTGGACAGATCGACGAGCAGTACTTC CAISDGGQIDEQYF